The subject of this entry is one T cell receptor beta chain. This entry comes from a study of T cell responses to AZD1222 COVID-19 vaccine. V was clipped by 2 bases and J by 4 bases, with 17 bases between them. CDR1 is MNHEY, CDR2 SVGEGT, per germline. The CDR3 spans 16 residues. Libraries were prepared by immunoSEQ multiplex PCR; TCRdb keeps only in-frame clonotypes and omits some of them. The sample shows roughly 120,000 clones, around 87% of them seen only once. The chain carries TRBV6-2 or TRBV6-3 and TRBJ1-2, with D possibly TRBD1 on 5 matching bases. Sequencing used peripheral blood, obtained 28 days after the second AZD1222 dose. The origin of this receptor is an adult who received the AZD1222 COVID-19 vaccine. CDR3 nucleotides: TGTGCCAGCAGTTACGGGAGGAGCGGGGGTGCCTATGGCTACACCTTC. Translating gives CASSYGRSGGAYGYTF.